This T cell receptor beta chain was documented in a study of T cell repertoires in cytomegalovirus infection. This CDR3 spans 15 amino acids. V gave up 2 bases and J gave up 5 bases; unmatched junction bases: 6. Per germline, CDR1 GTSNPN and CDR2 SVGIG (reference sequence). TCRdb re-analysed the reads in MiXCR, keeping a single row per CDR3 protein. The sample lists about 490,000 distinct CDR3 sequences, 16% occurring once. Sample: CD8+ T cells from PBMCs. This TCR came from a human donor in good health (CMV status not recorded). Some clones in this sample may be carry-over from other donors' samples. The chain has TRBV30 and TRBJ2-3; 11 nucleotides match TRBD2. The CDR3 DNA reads TGTGCCTGGAGTAATAGCGGGAGGGCCTTAGATACGCAGTATTTT. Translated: CAWSNSGRALDTQYF.